Listed here are 15 T cell receptor beta chains from one sample, sequenced in a study of beta chain features in type 1 diabetes. Findings and limits, study-wide: Within each of all four CD4+ subsets, Type 1 diabetes patients had TCRB CDR3s that were moderately but significantly shorter.

Since all of the isolated RNA was reverse transcribed, expressed TCRB transcripts were what got sequenced. Assay: immunoSEQ multiplex PCR; the TCRdb copy retains only in-frame clones and omits some. Here the sample spans some 370,000 clones, roughly a tenth being singletons. Their antigens are not known. Sequencing was performed on central memory CD4+ T cells from blood. These TCRs come from a man under 40 with type 1 diabetes.

This clone showed up just a few times. This chain connects TRBV19 to TRBJ1-4, with 8 bases identical to TRBD1. V trimming: 10 bases; J trimming: 8 bases; junction bases outside the gene matches: 6. The germline CDR1 and CDR2 sequences are LNHDA and SQIVND (reference sequence). CDR3 length equals 12 residues. The CDR3 loop is CATRGLREKLFF. The CDR3, as DNA: TGTGCCACCAGGGGGCTTCGAGAAAAACTGTTTTTT.

This clone was picked up a small number of times. Other DNA sequences within the sample encode an identical CDR3. CDR3 sequence reads: CASSSGQASGNTIYF. CDR3 in DNA: TGCGCCAGCAGCTCCGGACAGGCGTCTGGAAACACCATATATTTT. V is TRBV5-1 and J is TRBJ1-3, with 7 positions matching TRBD1. The CDR3 is made up of 15 amino acids. Trimming at V came to 3 bases and at J to 1 base, leaving 4 bases not matched to a gene. Per germline, CDR1 SGHRS and CDR2 YFSETQ. The full variable domain, rest sourced from reference TRBV5-1 and TRBJ1-3, is KAGVTQTPRYLIKTRGQQVTLSCSPISGHRSVSWYQQTPGQGLQFLFEYFSETQRNKGNFPGRFSGRQFSNSRSEMNVSTLELGDSALYLCASSSGQASGNTIYFGEGSWLTVV.

Only a few counts were recorded for this clone. V is TRBV28 and J is TRBJ2-1; 11 bases line up with TRBD2. The junction had 5 bases not matched to a gene; V was cut back by 6 bases and J by 4 bases. The length of the CDR3 is 15 residues. Germline CDR1 and CDR2: MDHEN and SYDVKM. CDR3 sequence reads: CASRSGLAVYNEQFF. The DNA of the CDR3 is TGTGCCAGCAGGTCGGGACTAGCGGTTTACAATGAGCAGTTCTTC.

This clone appeared once. The V call is TRBV7-3, the J call TRBJ1-5; tentatively, D is TRBD1 (5 bases). The CDR3 totals 16 residues. The germline V gene encodes CDR1 SGHTA and CDR2 FQGTGA. V lost 5 bases to trimming and J lost 2 bases, with 16 bases between them. CDR3 bases: TGTGCCAGCAGCCACGACCCCTCCAGGGGCAATCAGCCCCAGCATTTT. Encoded protein: CASSHDPSRGNQPQHF.

This clone was counted between two and nine times. This same CDR3 is encoded by further DNA sequences in the sample. The V call is TRBV6-1, the J call TRBJ1-1; 7 bases align to TRBD1. This CDR3 region has 13 residues. From germline, CDR1 is MNHNS and CDR2 SASEGT. V was pared by 8 bases and J by 0 bases, with 3 bases of the junction left unmatched. CDR3 protein: CASRDSMNTEAFF. The CDR3, as DNA: TGTGCCAGCCGGGACAGTATGAACACTGAAGCTTTCTTT.

The chain carries TRBV7-6 and TRBJ1-5, with D maybe TRBD1 (6 bases). The germline V gene has CDR1 SGHVS and CDR2 FNYEAQ. The CDR3 is made up of 15 amino acids. V was shortened by 2 bases and J by 4 bases, with 12 bases between the two germline ends. The CDR3 DNA reads as TGTGCCAGCAGCTTACAGACAGGTTTTAATCAGCCCCAGCATTTT. Its protein is CASSLQTGFNQPQHF. Full variable domain (outside the CDR3, taken from reference TRBV7-6 and TRBJ1-5): GAGVSQSPRYKVTKRGQDVALRCDPISGHVSLYWYRQALGQGPEFLTYFNYEAQQDKSGLPNDRFSAERPEGSISTLTIQRTEQRDSAMYRCASSLQTGFNQPQHFGDGTRLSIL.

In this sample, this clone turned up many times. The chain couples TRBV7-2 to TRBJ2-1; TRBD2 agrees at 7 bases. The CDR3 length is 13 residues. Germline CDR1 SGHTA, CDR2 FQGNSA. The V gene end was trimmed by 5 bases and the J gene end by 12 bases; junction bases not matched to a gene: 10. CDR3 protein: CASSPRLSGPQFF. The CDR3 DNA reads TGTGCCAGCAGCCCCCGACTTAGCGGGCCGCAGTTCTTC.

This chain uses TRBV10-2 with TRBJ2-4; 7 nucleotides match TRBD2. Germline CDR1 WSHSY, CDR2 SAAADI. This CDR3 spans 13 amino acids. V was clipped by 11 bases and J by 1 base; unmatched bases: 5. The CDR3 loop reads CASREVAKNIQYF. The CDR3 coding sequence is TGCGCCTCCCGGGAGGTCGCCAAAAACATTCAGTACTTC.

This clone occurred a few times. The same CDR3 also results from other DNA sequences found in this sample. The chain links TRBV25-1 to TRBJ2-3; D is uncertain. V dropped 5 bases and J dropped 1 base, with 4 bases sitting between them. CDR1 and CDR2 (germline): MGHDK, SYGVNS. The CDR3 spans 12 residues. CDR3 coding DNA: TGTGCCAGCAGTCCCGGCACAGATACGCAGTATTTT. This encodes CASSPGTDTQYF.

This clone was seen a handful of times. The chain recombines TRBV4-2 with TRBJ1-2; a possible D gene is TRBD1 (6 bases). Germline V gives CDR1 LGHNA, CDR2 YNFKEQ. The CDR3 has 16 residues. V was trimmed by 2 bases and J by 7 bases, leaving 20 bases between them. CDR3 in DNA: TGTGCCAGCAGCCAAATAAGCAACAGGGCCCTTACTGGCTACACCTTC. Translated, it gives CASSQISNRALTGYTF.

This chain joins TRBV6-5 and TRBJ2-5; 7 bases fit TRBD1. This CDR3 spans 14 amino acids. The junction had 10 bases not matched to a gene; V was cut back by 5 bases and J by 7 bases. Germline CDR1 and CDR2: MNHEY and SVGAGI. The CDR3 region is CASSEQTGIGTQYF. CDR3 DNA: TGTGCCAGCAGTGAACAGACAGGGATCGGGACCCAGTACTTC.

J is TRBJ1-5 and V is TRBV29-1; 9 positions match TRBD1. Trimming removed 6 bases from V and 6 bases from J; junction bases left unmatched: 6. Germline V gives CDR1 SQVTM, CDR2 ANQGSEA. The CDR3 is 13 amino acids. This CDR3 is CSVVGQGGQPQHF. The CDR3 DNA reads TGCAGCGTAGTGGGACAGGGAGGTCAGCCCCAGCATTTT. Full variable domain (missing parts from reference TRBV29-1 and TRBJ1-5): SAVISQKPSRDICQRGTSLTIQCQVDSQVTMMFWYRQQPGQSLTLIATANQGSEATYESGFVIDKFPISRPNLTFSTLTVSNMSPEDSSIYLCSVVGQGGQPQHFGDGTRLSIL.

V gene TRBV7-2 combines with J gene TRBJ2-1; tentative D call: TRBD1 (5 bases). This CDR3 has 16 residues. Trimming pared 5 bases from V and 8 bases from J, leaving 22 bases between. Germline loops: CDR1 SGHTA, CDR2 FQGNSA. The CDR3 reads CASSALYGHLGDEQFF. Here the CDR3 DNA reads TGTGCCAGCAGCGCCTTGTATGGACACCTAGGGGATGAGCAGTTCTTC.

The chain combines TRBV7-8 with TRBJ1-2, with a weak D call TRBD1 (5 bases). Germline CDR1 reads SGHVS; CDR2 reads FQNEAQ. There are 14 residues in the CDR3. V was clipped by 1 base and J by 4 bases, with 10 bases between them. Written as DNA, the CDR3 is TGTGCCAGCAGCTTAGAGGAGGGGATCTATGGCTACACCTTC. Protein product: CASSLEEGIYGYTF.

The table lists this clone with a few counts. The V and J genes are TRBV28 and TRBJ2-1, with D maybe TRBD2 (6 bases). The V end was cut by 9 bases, the J end by 2 bases, with 8 bases between. Germline V gene lookup returns CDR1 MDHEN and CDR2 SYDVKM. The CDR3 covers 12 residues. The CDR3 bases are TGTGCCAGTTCTAGCGCCTACAATGAGCAGTTCTTC. Translating it yields CASSSAYNEQFF.